A selection of T cell receptor beta chains follows, all from one sample in a study of technical replicates of blood from a few donors. Clones were read by immunoSEQ multiplex PCR, and TCRdb kept only the in-frame ones, dropping some. The top ten hold over 0.13% of the sample, which has about 84,000 clones, roughly 98% seen once. Sequencing used T cells isolated from PBMCs. These receptors were obtained from a human donor in good health. Both conserved end residues are part of each CDR3. A D gene is named only where the DNA matches it firmly. Expanded clones get a size class; other rows say once, few or many, or leave the size out.

J gene	clone size	V gene	CDR3 length	D gene	CDR3 DNA	CDR3 protein
TRBJ2-1	.	TRBV10-3	16	TRBD1	TGTGCCATAAGGGACAGGACCCGCGGACCCAACAATGAGCAGTTCTTC	CAIRDRTRGPNNEQFF
TRBJ2-5	.	TRBV19	14	.	TGTGCCAGTACCTCGAGGCTCCGTCCGGAGACCCAGTACTTC	CASTSRLRPETQYF
TRBJ1-1	.	TRBV4-1	15	TRBD1	TGCGCCAGCAGCCAAGGGGGACAGGGGGTGAATGAAGCTTTCTTT	CASSQGGQGVNEAFF
TRBJ2-3	once	TRBV18	20	TRBD2	TGTGCCAGCTCACCACCGAGTGGTAGATCGAGTGGGAGGGGCACAGATACGCAGTATTTT	CASSPPSGRSSGRGTDTQYF
TRBJ2-7	.	TRBV5-8	13	TRBD1	TGTGCCAGCAGCACGGACAGGGGGAACGAGCAGTACTTC	CASSTDRGNEQYF
TRBJ2-1	.	TRBV11-2	15	.	TGTGCCAGCAGCTTAGAGTCGGGTACCTACAATGAGCAGTTCTTC	CASSLESGTYNEQFF
TRBJ1-2	.	TRBV7-8	18	.	TGTGCCAGCAGCTTAGCGGGAGGTCCCCACCCAGAGATCTATGGCTACACCTTC	CASSLAGGPHPEIYGYTF
TRBJ1-5	.	TRBV19	16	TRBD1	TGTGCCAGTAGTATGGGACAGGGAGTCGGCAATCAGCCCCAGCATTTT	CASSMGQGVGNQPQHF
TRBJ2-1	.	TRBV5-1	15	.	TGCGCCAGCACCCCTCAACCGGGAGAATACAATGAGCAGTTCTTC	CASTPQPGEYNEQFF
TRBJ1-1	.	TRBV13	12	.	TGTGCCAGCAGCTTTTCTGGGGGGGGTGCTTTCTTT	CASSFSGGGAFF
TRBJ2-7	.	TRBV7-3	15	TRBD2	TGTGCCAGCAGCTTAGAAGGCGGGGGGGCCTACGAGCAGTACTTC	CASSLEGGGAYEQYF
TRBJ2-7	.	TRBV5-1	16	TRBD1	TGCGCCAGCAGCTTGGACCGGGACAGCCCTAGTTACGAGCAGTACTTC	CASSLDRDSPSYEQYF
TRBJ2-5	.	TRBV30	12	.	TGTGCCTGGAACAGACAGCAAGAGACCCAGTACTTC	CAWNRQQETQYF
TRBJ2-7	.	TRBV5-6	16	TRBD2	TGTGCCAGCAGCTTGGTAGTTACTAGCGGGAGCTACGAGCAGTACTTC	CASSLVVTSGSYEQYF
TRBJ1-2	.	TRBV7-9	15	TRBD1	TGTGCCAGCAGCTTAAGCGGGCAGGGGGCGTCTGGCTACACCTTC	CASSLSGQGASGYTF
TRBJ2-3	once	TRBV7-9	15	TRBD1	TGTGCCAGCAGCTTATTGGGACAGAACACAGATACGCAGTATTTT	CASSLLGQNTDTQYF
TRBJ2-1	.	TRBV11-3	19	TRBD2	TGTGCCAGCAGCACCCGACTAGCGGGGGGGCCGTTGGAGAACGATGAGCAGTTCTTC	CASSTRLAGGPLENDEQFF
TRBJ2-7	.	TRBV27	14	.	TGTGCCAGCTCGAGCGGAGGGTGGCCCTACGAGCAGTACTTC	CASSSGGWPYEQYF
TRBJ1-4	.	TRBV10-3	16	.	TGTGCCATCAGTGATCTAGGGGGTCCAACTAATGAAAAACTGTTTTTT	CAISDLGGPTNEKLFF
TRBJ2-3	.	TRBV4-2	14	.	TGTGCCTTTCAGGACAAGGTTAGCACAGATACGCAGTATTTT	CAFQDKVSTDTQYF